A selection of T cell receptor beta chains follows, all from one sample in a study of shared clonotypes between healthy human individuals. The table came from immunoSEQ multiplex PCR; TCRdb's copy has only in-frame clones and leaves some out. This sample has fewer than 550,000 clones; nearly 80% occur once, and the top ten carry around 12%. Sequenced input: PBMCs. Receptors were obtained from a middle-aged woman in good health. Some clones in this sample may be carry-over from other donors' samples. Each CDR3 is given with its conserved first and last residue. The order of the fields is J gene, D gene, clone size, V gene, CDR3 DNA, CDR3 protein. A D gene is named only where the DNA matches it firmly. Not all rows give a size; the values are once, few, many and, for expanded clones, a class.

>TRBJ2-1|.|.|TRBV5-4
TGTGCCAGCAGGACGGAAAGCTCCTACAATGAGCAGTTCTTC
CASRTESSYNEQFF
>TRBJ2-1|TRBD2|.|TRBV6-4
TGTGCCAGCAGCCCCTACGGGACTAGCGGGCGTGAGCAGTTCTTC
CASSPYGTSGREQFF
>TRBJ1-5|.|once|TRBV7-8
TGTGCCAGCAGCTTAGCAGCCGATCAGCCCCAGCATTTT
CASSLAADQPQHF
>TRBJ2-1|TRBD2|.|TRBV5-1
TGCGCCAGCAGCGACGCTAGCGGGAGTAGTGAGCAGTTCTTC
CASSDASGSSEQFF
>TRBJ1-6|TRBD1|.|TRBV30
TGTGCCTGGACTGCAGGGGGCTCTTCACCCCTCCACTTT
CAWTAGGSSPLHF
>TRBJ2-6|.|once|TRBV9
TGTGCCAGCAGCGTAGCTGGAGCTGGGGCCAACGTCCTGACTTTC
CASSVAGAGANVLTF
>TRBJ1-2|TRBD1|.|TRBV2
TGTGCCAGCAGCCGGGACAGGGGTGGCTATGGCTACACCTTC
CASSRDRGGYGYTF
>TRBJ2-1|.|.|TRBV10-3
TGTGCCATCAGTGGAGCGCTGAGCTCCTACAATGAGCAGTTCTTC
CAISGALSSYNEQFF
>TRBJ2-7|TRBD1|.|TRBV19
TGTGCCAGTAGTATAGTTCACAGGGGCTACGAGCAGTACTTC
CASSIVHRGYEQYF
>TRBJ2-7|.|.|TRBV27
TGTGCCAGCAGTCTAAGACCCGGTGGAGGTATCGAGCAGTACTTC
CASSLRPGGGIEQYF